This T cell receptor beta chain was captured in a study of a mutant IDH1 vaccine in newly diagnosed glioma. About the research overall: Vaccines were first given 4-6 weeks after radiotherapy alone, or with temozolomide cycles.

Trimming took 5 bases from V and 5 from J; bases not matched to a gene: 9. Germline V gene data show CDR1 as SGHRS and CDR2 as YFSETQ. The CDR3 has 15 residues. A note on this clone: The antigen is undetermined.

The repertoire was sequenced with immunoSEQ multiplex PCR; TCRdb's copy has only in-frame clones and lacks some. The table has 40,000 to 65,000 clones, around 78% seen once. Time point here: week 5, during vaccination. Vaccine doses each comprised 300 ug of mutant IDH1 20-mer peptide, with topical imiquimod. Here the sequenced sample was PBMCs, taken from a glioma patient whose treatment included an IDH1 peptide vaccine. This sequence originates from a woman between 40 and 55 years old with glioma. The chain links TRBV5-1 to TRBJ1-4, with 7 bases that match TRBD1. The CDR3 sequence: CASRVSGQLNEKLFF. Written as DNA, the CDR3 is TGCGCCAGCAGGGTCTCGGGACAGCTGAATGAAAAACTGTTTTTT.